These 6 T cell receptor beta chains were sequenced from one sample in a study of T cell changes during pregnancy in multiple sclerosis. Produced via immunoSEQ multiplex PCR; TCRdb's table is partial and in-frame only. The sample has more than 75,000 clones, about 93% seen once; the top ten hold more than 1%. The source was peripheral blood, collected in the first trimester of pregnancy. All receptors derive from a female donor with multiple sclerosis, enrolled in a pregnancy study.

The V and J genes are TRBV19 and TRBJ2-7; tentatively, D is TRBD1 (7 bases). The germline CDR1 and CDR2 sequences are LNHDA and SQIVND (reference sequence). V shed 3 bases and J shed 6 bases, with 18 bases lying between them. This CDR3 has 15 amino acids. CDR3 bases: TGTGCCAGTAGTATGGGTGCGGGACAGCCCTTCGAGCAGTACTTC. As protein: CASSMGAGQPFEQYF.

This chain connects TRBV25-1 to TRBJ2-2; D possibly corresponds to TRBD2 (5 bases). From germline, CDR1 is MGHDK and CDR2 SYGVNS. Trimming pared 1 base from V and 3 bases from J, leaving 9 bases between. The CDR3 runs 15 residues. This chain's CDR3 is CASSESRGYTGELFF. The CDR3 region has the DNA TGTGCCAGCAGTGAATCCCGGGGATACACCGGGGAGCTGTTTTTT.

V usage is TRBV5-5 and J usage is TRBJ1-2; 7 bases are shared with TRBD1. The CDR3 sequence is 15 residues long. The V segment lost 3 bases and the J segment 1 base; nucleotides outside the gene matches: 6. Germline CDR1 reads SGHKS; CDR2 reads YYEKEE (reference sequence). This CDR3 reads CASSSFRDSNYGYTF. For the CDR3, the DNA is TGTGCCAGCAGCTCGTTCCGGGACAGTAACTATGGCTACACCTTC.

The genes are TRBV19 and TRBJ2-1, with 16 bases aligning to TRBD2. Looked up from germline, CDR1 is LNHDA and CDR2 is SQIVND (reference sequence). V lost 7 bases, J lost 0 bases, and 6 bases stayed unmatched. The CDR3 consists of 18 residues. In DNA form, the CDR3 reads TGTGCCAGTAAGGGACTAGCGGGAGGGGAAAGCTCCTACAATGAGCAGTTCTTC. It translates to CASKGLAGGESSYNEQFF.

The gene calls are TRBV15 and TRBJ1-1; no reliable D call. The length of the CDR3 is 15 residues. Germline V gene data show CDR1 as LNHNV and CDR2 as YYDKDF (reference sequence). V was cut by 7 bases and J by 6 bases, with 21 bases left in between. The CDR3 reads CATKFSVEMIAEAFF. CDR3 nucleotide sequence: TGTGCCACCAAATTCTCTGTCGAGATGATCGCTGAAGCTTTCTTT.

V is TRBV11-2 and J is TRBJ2-7; D remains unclear. V dropped 2 bases and J dropped 0 bases, with 11 bases sitting between them. The CDR3 extends over 15 amino acids. In germline, CDR1 is SGHAT, CDR2 FQNNGV. CDR3 in amino acids: CASSLLRAYSYEQYF. In DNA form, the CDR3 reads TGTGCCAGCAGCTTATTACGAGCTTACTCCTACGAGCAGTACTTC.